Detailed here is one TCR beta chain. This sample is drawn from a study of cytomegalovirus exposure and HLA in healthy donors. 60 Vbeta and 13 Jbeta primers were used in PCR. Sequencing used immunoSEQ multiplex PCR; TCRdb keeps in-frame clones, though not all of them. The sample carries some 150,000 clones, around four fifths recorded once. The TCR comes from a woman aged 45-60 years in good health and CMV-seropositive. Sequencing used PBMCs.

CDR3 sequence: CASRIQGSTNEKLFF. For the CDR3, the DNA is TGCGCCAGCAGGATCCAGGGGAGTACTAATGAAAAACTGTTTTTT. This chain uses TRBV5-1 with TRBJ1-4; possible D gene TRBD1, 6 bases. CDR3 length: 15 amino acids. Germline V gene lookup returns CDR1 SGHRS and CDR2 YFSETQ. V lost 5 bases and J 2 bases, leaving 13 bases between the germline ends.